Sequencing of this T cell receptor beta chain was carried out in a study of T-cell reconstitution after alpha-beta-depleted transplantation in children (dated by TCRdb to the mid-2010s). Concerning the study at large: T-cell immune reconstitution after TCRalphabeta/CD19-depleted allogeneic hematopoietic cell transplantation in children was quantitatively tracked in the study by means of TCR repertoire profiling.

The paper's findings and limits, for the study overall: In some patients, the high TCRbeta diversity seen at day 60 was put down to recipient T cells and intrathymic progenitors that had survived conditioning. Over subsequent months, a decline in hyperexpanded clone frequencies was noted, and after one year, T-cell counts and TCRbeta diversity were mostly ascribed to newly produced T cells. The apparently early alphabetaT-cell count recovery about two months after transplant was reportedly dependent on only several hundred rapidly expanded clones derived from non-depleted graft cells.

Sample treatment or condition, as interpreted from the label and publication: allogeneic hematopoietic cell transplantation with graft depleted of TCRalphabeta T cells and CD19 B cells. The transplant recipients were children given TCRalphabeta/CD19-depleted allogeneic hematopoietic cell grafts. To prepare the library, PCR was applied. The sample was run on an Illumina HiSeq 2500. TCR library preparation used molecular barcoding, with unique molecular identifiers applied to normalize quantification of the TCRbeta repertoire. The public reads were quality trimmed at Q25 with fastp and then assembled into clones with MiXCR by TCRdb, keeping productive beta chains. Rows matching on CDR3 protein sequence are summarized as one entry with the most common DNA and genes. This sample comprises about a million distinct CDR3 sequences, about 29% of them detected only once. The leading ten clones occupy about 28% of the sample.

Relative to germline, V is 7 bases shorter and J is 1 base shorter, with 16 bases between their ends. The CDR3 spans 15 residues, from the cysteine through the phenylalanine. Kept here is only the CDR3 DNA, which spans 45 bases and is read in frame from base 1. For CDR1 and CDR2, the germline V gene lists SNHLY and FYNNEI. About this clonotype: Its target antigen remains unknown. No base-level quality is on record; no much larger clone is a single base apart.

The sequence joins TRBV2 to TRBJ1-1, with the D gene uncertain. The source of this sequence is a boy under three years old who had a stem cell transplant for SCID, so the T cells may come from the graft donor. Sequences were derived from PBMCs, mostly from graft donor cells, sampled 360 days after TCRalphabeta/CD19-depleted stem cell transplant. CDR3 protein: CASISLRQWNTEAFF. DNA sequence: TGTGCCAGCATCTCTCTGAGACAATGGAACACTGAAGCTTTCTTT. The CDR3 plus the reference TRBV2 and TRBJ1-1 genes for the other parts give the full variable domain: EPEVTQTPSHQVTQMGQEVILRCVPISNHLYFYWYRQILGQKVEFLVSFYNNEISEKSEIFDDQFSVERPDGSNFTLKIRSTKLEDSAMYFCASISLRQWNTEAFFGQGTRLTVV.